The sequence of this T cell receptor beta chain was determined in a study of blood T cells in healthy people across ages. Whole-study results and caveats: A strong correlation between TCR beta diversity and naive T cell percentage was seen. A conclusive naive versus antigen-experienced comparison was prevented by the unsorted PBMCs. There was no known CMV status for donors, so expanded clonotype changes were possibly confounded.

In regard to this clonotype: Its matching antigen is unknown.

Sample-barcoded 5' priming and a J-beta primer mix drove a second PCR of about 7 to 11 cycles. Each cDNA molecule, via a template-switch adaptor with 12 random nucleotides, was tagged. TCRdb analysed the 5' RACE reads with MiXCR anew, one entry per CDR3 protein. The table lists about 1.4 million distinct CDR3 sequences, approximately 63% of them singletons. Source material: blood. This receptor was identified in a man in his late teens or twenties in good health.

For the CDR3, the DNA is TGTGCCAGCAGCTTCGGGCAAGATACGCAGTATTTT. Translation: CASSFGQDTQYF. This sequence joins TRBV13 and TRBJ2-3; no firm D call. Per the germline V gene, CDR1 is PRHDT and CDR2 is FYEKMQ (reference sequence). The CDR3 has 12 residues. Deletions cut 3 bases from V and 5 bases from J, with 6 bases between.